These 20 T cell receptor beta chains share one sample of origin, sequenced in a study of naive and memory T cell subsets. Both TRBC1 and TRBC2 were covered by a beta constant-region primer of two equimolar oligonucleotides. The ligated cDNA underwent four PCR rounds using SP2 and nested alpha and beta constant-region primers. TCRdb passed the UMI-ligation and nested PCR reads through MiXCR, listing each CDR3 protein once. The sample lists tens of thousands of distinct CDR3 sequences, around 9% occurring once. The sequenced sample was naive CD8+ T cells from blood. These receptors came from a human donor in good health.

V and J are TRBV13 and TRBJ2-2; D is uncertain. The CDR3 is 15 amino acids. Per germline, CDR1 PRHDT and CDR2 FYEKMQ (reference sequence). The ends were cut back, 0 bases at V and 5 bases at J, with 10 bases in the middle. CDR3 sequence reads: CASSLGIDRTGELFF. The CDR3 DNA sequence: TGTGCCAGCAGCTTAGGAATCGATCGGACCGGGGAGCTGTTTTTT.

The chain joins TRBV4-3 to TRBJ2-2, with no clear D. CDR3 length equals 15 residues. Trimming stripped 0 bases from V and 5 bases from J, with 10 bases between. CDR1 is LGHNA and CDR2 is YSLEER in the germline V gene. The CDR3: CASSQDHSRTGELFF. The DNA of the CDR3 is TGCGCCAGCAGCCAAGATCATTCCAGGACCGGGGAGCTGTTTTTT.

This clonotype came up many times. The J gene is TRBJ1-4, the V gene TRBV12-3 or TRBV12-4, with TRBD1 as a possible D gene (5 bases). V dropped 0 bases and J dropped 7 bases, with 6 bases sitting between them. The CDR3 is 13 residues long. The CDR3: CASSLAGTEKLFF. The CDR3 DNA is TGTGCCAGCAGTTTAGCAGGGACTGAAAAACTGTTTTTT.

In its sample, this clonotype was seen a few times. The gene calls are TRBV14 and TRBJ2-7; D not resolved. The CDR3 length is 15 residues. V dropped 2 bases and J dropped 0 bases, with 11 bases sitting between them. CDR1 and CDR2 from the germline V gene are SGHDN and FVKESK. CDR3 loop: CASSQMPLSSYEQYF. CDR3 sequence (DNA): TGTGCCAGCAGCCAAATGCCTCTGAGCTCCTACGAGCAGTACTTC.

This clonotype was recorded many times. The gene calls are TRBV27 and TRBJ1-5; D gene unclear. Germline V lookup: CDR1 MNHEY, CDR2 SMNVEV (reference sequence). The V end was cut by 5 bases, the J end by 8 bases, with 10 bases between. The CDR3 spans 12 residues. CDR3 sequence (DNA): TGTGCCAGCAGTCATCCCGGTGAGCCCCAGCATTTT. Its translation is CASSHPGEPQHF.

V and J are TRBV4-2 and TRBJ1-5; no clear D gene. The CDR3 consists of 16 residues. Germline V lookup: CDR1 LGHNA, CDR2 YNFKEQ. V lost 0 bases to trimming and J lost 3 bases, with 12 bases between them. The CDR3 region has the DNA TGTGCCAGCAGCCAAGACAGGCAGATTATCAATCAGCCCCAGCATTTT. As protein: CASSQDRQIINQPQHF.

The rearrangement uses TRBV18 and TRBJ2-1; 10 bases are a match to TRBD1. J was trimmed by 2 bases and V by 4 bases; bases with no gene match: 5. Germline lookup yields CDR1 KGHSH and CDR2 LQKENI. This CDR3 is 16 amino acids long. The CDR3 DNA sequence: TGTGCCAGCTCACGAATGACAGGGGGCGCCTACAATGAGCAGTTCTTC. Its protein is CASSRMTGGAYNEQFF. The full variable domain, its missing parts supplied by reference TRBV18 and TRBJ2-1, is NAGVMQNPRHLVRRRGQEARLRCSPMKGHSHVYWYRQLPEEGLKFMVYLQKENIIDESGMPKERFSAEFPKEGPSILRIQQVVRGDSAAYFCASSRMTGGAYNEQFFGPGTRLTVL.

This clonotype occurred once. The chain is built from TRBV12-3 or TRBV12-4 and TRBJ2-7, with no clear D. V lost 5 bases and J lost 4, with 15 bases in between. This CDR3 spans 14 amino acids. The CDR3 nucleotides are TGTGCCAGCAGTGTCCCCGGCCTGATGTACGAGCAGTACTTC. This codes for CASSVPGLMYEQYF.

The chain is built from TRBV11-2 and TRBJ2-5; 10 bases fit TRBD2. Germline-derived CDR1 and CDR2 are SGHAT and FQNNGV. V gave up 1 base and J gave up 1 base; unmatched junction bases: 3. This CDR3 spans 16 amino acids. This CDR3 is CASSLGSGRFQETQYF. In nucleotides, the CDR3 is TGTGCCAGCAGCTTAGGTAGCGGGAGGTTCCAAGAGACCCAGTACTTC.

V is TRBV28 and J is TRBJ2-7; 11 nucleotides line up with TRBD2. The ends lost 5 bases at V and 4 bases at J; junction bases unmatched: 16. Germline-derived CDR1 and CDR2 are MDHEN and SYDVKM. CDR3 length: 18 residues. As DNA, the CDR3 is TGTGCCAGCAGTCCGACCCTCTTAACTAGCGGGAGATCATACGAGCAGTACTTC. It translates to CASSPTLLTSGRSYEQYF. The whole variable domain, filled in from reference TRBV28 and TRBJ2-7, reads DVKVTQSSRYLVKRTGEKVFLECVQDMDHENMFWYRQDPGLGLRLIYFSYDVKMKEKGDIPEGYSVSREKKERFSLILESASTNQTSMYLCASSPTLLTSGRSYEQYFGPGTRLTVT.

Many counts were recorded for this clonotype. The V and J genes are TRBV4-3 and TRBJ1-3; D is unclear. There are 15 residues in the CDR3. Germline V gene sequence: CDR1 LGHNA, CDR2 YSLEER. Trimming took off 0 bases at V and 4 bases at J, with 10 bases between the two ends. In DNA form, the CDR3 reads TGCGCCAGCAGCCAAGATCCTGCCCTGGGAAACACCATATATTTT. It encodes CASSQDPALGNTIYF.

This clonotype has just a few counts. The J gene is TRBJ2-3, the V gene TRBV9; 9 bases fit TRBD2. The V gene end was trimmed by 0 bases and the J gene end by 3 bases; junction bases not matched to a gene: 5. CDR1 is SGDLS and CDR2 is YYNGEE in the germline V gene. The CDR3 consists of 16 residues. Here the CDR3 DNA reads TGTGCCAGCAGCGTAGAGGCGGGAGGGCCGACAGATACGCAGTATTTT. Its translation: CASSVEAGGPTDTQYF.

This clonotype was seen more than once but under ten times. The chain is built from TRBV27 and TRBJ2-4; D remains unclear. Germline assignment: CDR1 MNHEY and CDR2 SMNVEV (reference sequence). CDR3 length: 11 residues. Trimming took off 3 bases at V and 5 bases at J, with 2 bases between the two ends. This CDR3 is CASSFQNIQYF. CDR3 bases: TGTGCCAGCAGTTTCCAAAACATTCAGTACTTC.

This clonotype was observed many times. V and J are TRBV7-9 and TRBJ2-7; no clear D. The CDR3 length is 14 residues. Trimming pared 2 bases from V and 6 bases from J, leaving 14 bases between. Per germline, CDR1 SEHNR and CDR2 FQNEAQ (reference sequence). Written as DNA, the CDR3 is TGTGCCAGCAGCTTAAAGATGGAATGGGGCGAGCAGTACTTC. This gives the protein CASSLKMEWGEQYF. The variable domain in full, with the rest retrieved from reference TRBV7-9 and TRBJ2-7, is DTGVSQNPRHKITKRGQNVTFRCDPISEHNRLYWYRQTLGQGPEFLTYFQNEAQLEKSRLLSDRFSAERPKGSFSTLEIQRTEQGDSAMYLCASSLKMEWGEQYFGPGTRLTVT.

This clonotype was detected a few times. This chain joins TRBV6-5 and TRBJ2-1; D tentatively reads TRBD1 or TRBD2 (5 bases each). V lost 0 bases and J lost 8, with 14 bases in between. There are 15 residues in the CDR3. Germline lookup yields CDR1 MNHEY and CDR2 SVGAGI. The CDR3 loop reads CASSYSGTGTDEQFF. The CDR3 bases are TGTGCCAGCAGTTACTCAGGGACCGGGACGGATGAGCAGTTCTTC.

The V gene is TRBV7-9, the J gene TRBJ1-1, with D possibly TRBD1 on 5 matching bases. V lost 5 bases and J lost 2, with 15 bases in between. This CDR3 spans 15 amino acids. Per germline, CDR1 SEHNR and CDR2 FQNEAQ (reference sequence). CDR3 residues: CASSPTSGLNTEAFF. CDR3 DNA sequence: TGTGCCAGCAGCCCCACCTCAGGGTTAAACACTGAAGCTTTCTTT.

This clonotype was detected ten times or more. This sequence joins TRBV15 and TRBJ2-1; D is ambiguous. Looked up from germline, CDR1 is LNHNV and CDR2 is YYDKDF (reference sequence). Trimming removed 5 bases from V and 6 bases from J, with 11 bases in between. The CDR3 is made up of 13 amino acids. The CDR3: CATSSTSSNEQFF. The CDR3 bases are TGTGCCACCAGCTCTACCTCGAGCAATGAGCAGTTCTTC.

This clonotype occurred many times. This sequence joins TRBV7-9 and TRBJ1-1; D gene unclear. V was clipped by 6 bases and J by 7 bases, with 9 bases between them. From germline, CDR1 is SEHNR and CDR2 FQNEAQ (reference sequence). CDR3 length equals 11 residues. Written as DNA, the CDR3 is TGTGCCAGCAGGGGTGGCTTTGAAGCTTTCTTT. Its protein product is CASRGGFEAFF.

This clonotype was counted between two and nine times. The gene calls are TRBV5-1 and TRBJ2-1; D is undetermined. The CDR3 is made up of 13 amino acids. Per germline, CDR1 SGHRS and CDR2 YFSETQ. Trimming removed 0 bases at V and 4 bases at J, with 5 bases between. The CDR3 sequence is CASSLAQYNEQFF. CDR3 nucleotides: TGCGCCAGCAGCTTGGCCCAATACAATGAGCAGTTCTTC. The full variable domain, in which reference TRBV5-1 and TRBJ2-1 provide the parts outside the CDR3, is KAGVTQTPRYLIKTRGQQVTLSCSPISGHRSVSWYQQTPGQGLQFLFEYFSETQRNKGNFPGRFSGRQFSNSRSEMNVSTLELGDSALYLCASSLAQYNEQFFGPGTRLTVL.

The CDR3 here is CSVVAGGGSNEQFF. The CDR3 DNA follows: TGCAGCGTTGTGGCGGGAGGGGGAAGCAATGAGCAGTTCTTC. The chain couples TRBV29-1 to TRBJ2-1; 9 bases are shared with TRBD2. With 4 bases clipped from V and 6 bases from J, the junction kept 7 bases outside the gene matches. Germline assignment: CDR1 SQVTM and CDR2 ANQGSEA. The CDR3 length is 14 residues.